This entry lists 3 T cell receptor beta chains sequenced from one sample in a study of control samples from healthy donors and cancer patients. The repertoire was sequenced with immunoSEQ multiplex PCR; TCRdb's copy has only in-frame clones and lacks some. The sample records 85,000 to 90,000 clones, roughly 86% being singletons. Material for sequencing was blood. The receptors were sampled from a man younger than 40 in good health.

The chain carries TRBV25-1 and TRBJ1-3, with D perhaps matching TRBD1 (6 bases). The CDR3 runs to 15 residues. From germline, CDR1 is MGHDK and CDR2 SYGVNS. With 4 bases removed from V and 4 bases from J, the gap between germline ends came to 14 bases. The CDR3, as DNA: TGTGCCAGCAGTGGGTGGGAAGGGGGAGGAAACACCATATATTTT. Protein product: CASSGWEGGGNTIYF.

The chain is built from TRBV15 and TRBJ2-7, with 13 bases lining up with TRBD2. Germline lookup yields CDR1 LNHNV and CDR2 YYDKDF (reference sequence). V was pared by 3 bases and J by 5 bases, with 13 bases of the junction left unmatched. This CDR3 is 18 amino acids long. CDR3 nucleotide sequence: TGTGCCACCAGCAGTAGAGCGGGACTAGCGGGGACGACTCACGAGCAGTACTTC. Protein product: CATSSRAGLAGTTHEQYF.

The chain combines TRBV7-9 with TRBJ2-1, with TRBD1 identical over 8 bases. Trimming cost V 4 bases and J 4 bases; bases outside gene matches: 6. Per germline, CDR1 SEHNR and CDR2 FQNEAQ (reference sequence). The CDR3 has 15 amino acids. The CDR3 here is CASSSGQGKYNEQFF. CDR3 coding DNA: TGTGCCAGCAGCTCCGGACAGGGTAAATACAATGAGCAGTTCTTC.